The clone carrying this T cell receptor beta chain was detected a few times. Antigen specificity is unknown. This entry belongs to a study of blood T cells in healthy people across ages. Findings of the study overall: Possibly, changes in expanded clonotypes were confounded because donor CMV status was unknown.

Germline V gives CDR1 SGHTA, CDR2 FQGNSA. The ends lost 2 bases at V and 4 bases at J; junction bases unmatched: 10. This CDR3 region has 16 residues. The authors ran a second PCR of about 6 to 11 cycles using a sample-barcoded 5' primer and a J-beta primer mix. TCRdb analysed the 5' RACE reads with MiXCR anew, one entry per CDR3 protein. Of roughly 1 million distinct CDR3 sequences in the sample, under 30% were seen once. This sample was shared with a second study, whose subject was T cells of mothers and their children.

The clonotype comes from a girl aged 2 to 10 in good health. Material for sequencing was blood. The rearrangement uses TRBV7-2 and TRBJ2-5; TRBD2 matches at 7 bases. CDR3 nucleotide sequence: TGTGCCAGCAGCTTACCTCACCCGGGGGGTTCAGAGACCCAGTACTTC. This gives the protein CASSLPHPGGSETQYF.